These 22 T cell receptor beta chains share one sample of origin, sequenced in a study of shared clonotypes between healthy human individuals. The assay was immunoSEQ multiplex PCR, and TCRdb's table has in-frame clones only and misses some. The sample consists of 2 million to 2.5 million clones, 85% to 95% of them appearing once. The source material was naive CD4+ T cells from PBMCs. Subset given: CD45RA+ positively selected. The source is a man aged 18 to 30 in good health. Some clones in this sample may be carry-over from other donors' samples.

Turning to this clone: Other nucleotide sequences in the sample specify the same CDR3. The chain combines TRBV9 with TRBJ1-1; perhaps TRBD1 as D (5 bases). Between the trimmed V and J ends, which lost 0 bases and 0 bases, there was a span of 6 bases. The CDR3 contains 14 residues. Germline V gene sequence: CDR1 SGDLS, CDR2 YYNGEE. The CDR3 is CASSVGQMNTEAFF. CDR3 bases: TGTGCCAGCAGCGTAGGACAGATGAACACTGAAGCTTTCTTT.

This chain joins TRBV6-1 and TRBJ2-7, with 11 bases fitting TRBD2. Trimming at V came to 0 bases and at J to 4 bases, leaving 14 bases not matched to a gene. The CDR3 spans 19 residues. Germline CDR1 MNHNS, CDR2 SASEGT. This chain's CDR3 is CASSEASSGRRLGSYEQYF. For the CDR3, the DNA is TGTGCCAGCAGTGAAGCCTCTAGCGGGAGGCGTTTAGGTTCGTACGAGCAGTACTTC.

The chain carries TRBV7-2 and TRBJ2-1; D perhaps matches TRBD1 (6 bases). Germline-derived CDR1 and CDR2 are SGHTA and FQGNSA. V was trimmed by 6 bases and J by 10 bases, leaving 19 bases between them. The CDR3 loop spans 14 amino acids. The CDR3 protein is CASSPQGGSTEQFF. As DNA, the CDR3 is TGTGCCAGCAGTCCACAGGGTGGGAGTACGGAGCAGTTCTTC.

J is TRBJ1-2 and V is TRBV5-1; 7 nucleotides match TRBD1. V shed 4 bases and J 2 bases; nucleotides not matched to a gene: 5. This CDR3 contains 14 residues. Germline CDR1 reads SGHRS; CDR2 reads YFSETQ. The CDR3 spells CASSPGGENYGYTF. The CDR3 bases are TGCGCCAGCAGCCCAGGGGGAGAAAACTATGGCTACACCTTC.

This chain joins TRBV9 and TRBJ2-5; the match to TRBD1 covers 8 bases. This CDR3 comprises 15 residues. J lost 1 base, V lost 2 bases, and 4 bases had no gene match. The germline CDR1 and CDR2 sequences are SGDLS and YYNGEE. The CDR3 nucleotides are TGTGCCAGCAGCGTTAACAGGGGGACCCAAGAGACCCAGTACTTC. As protein: CASSVNRGTQETQYF.

The chain joins TRBV9 to TRBJ2-3; 7 bases are shared with TRBD2. The V and J ends lost 4 bases and 4 bases, in that order; junction bases with no gene match: 15. The CDR3 runs to 17 residues. Germline CDR1 reads SGDLS; CDR2 reads YYNGEE. The CDR3 DNA follows: TGTGCCAGCAGCCCCAAGGGGCGTCCGGGGGGATCAGATACGCAGTATTTT. It encodes CASSPKGRPGGSDTQYF.

The chain employs TRBV19 and TRBJ2-7; D is undetermined. From germline, CDR1 is LNHDA and CDR2 SQIVND (reference sequence). This CDR3 contains 16 residues. V lost 0 bases and J lost 1, with 13 bases in between. The CDR3 sequence: CASSIEFAAVSYEQYF. CDR3 nucleotides: TGTGCCAGTAGTATAGAGTTTGCGGCGGTTTCCTACGAGCAGTACTTC.

The V and J genes are TRBV5-1 and TRBJ2-7; 10 bases align to TRBD2. From germline, CDR1 is SGHRS and CDR2 YFSETQ. V was clipped by 5 bases and J by 2 bases; unmatched bases: 4. This CDR3 comprises 14 residues. The CDR3 DNA follows: TGCGCCAGCAGAGCTAGCGGGAGTACCTACGAGCAGTACTTC. Protein: CASRASGSTYEQYF.

This clone was observed a single time. The chain recombines TRBV30 with TRBJ2-1; D is ambiguous. This CDR3 has 14 residues. The V gene's germline CDR1 is GTSNPN and CDR2 SVGIG (reference sequence). Trimming pared 0 bases from V and 4 bases from J, leaving 10 bases between. The CDR3 loop is CAWSVPSRYNEQFF. The CDR3 DNA is TGTGCCTGGAGTGTACCGTCACGATACAATGAGCAGTTCTTC.

The rearrangement links TRBV5-5 to TRBJ1-5; D remains ambiguous. The CDR3 has 13 amino acids. The germline V gene encodes CDR1 SGHKS and CDR2 YYEKEE (reference sequence). V was clipped by 0 bases and J by 4 bases, with 5 bases between them. In nucleotides, the CDR3 is TGTGCCAGCAGCTTGGCCCGGAATCAGCCCCAGCATTTT. Residues: CASSLARNQPQHF.

The rearrangement joins TRBV25-1 to TRBJ1-5; D is undetermined. In germline, CDR1 is MGHDK, CDR2 SYGVNS. The CDR3 spans 14 residues. The V end was cut by 8 bases, the J end by 1 base, with 12 bases between. The CDR3: CASGWGGSNQPQHF. The DNA of the CDR3 is TGTGCCAGCGGGTGGGGAGGAAGCAATCAGCCCCAGCATTTT.

The CDR3: CASSLGVTATDTQYF. The CDR3 DNA reads TGTGCCAGCAGCTTAGGAGTTACGGCTACAGATACGCAGTATTTT. The V and J genes are TRBV7-2 and TRBJ2-3; D not certain. Germline-derived CDR1 and CDR2 are SGHTA and FQGNSA. This CDR3 contains 15 residues. Trimming left V 1 base short and J 3 bases short, with 11 bases between.

The V gene is TRBV19, the J gene TRBJ2-3, with 9 nucleotides matching TRBD1. V dropped 5 bases and J dropped 5; count of bases not matched to a gene: 11. Germline CDR1 reads LNHDA; CDR2 reads SQIVND (reference sequence). CDR3 size: 16 residues. This chain's CDR3 is CASSSPDRGLLDTQYF. CDR3 coding DNA: TGTGCCAGTAGTTCCCCGGACAGGGGACTATTAGATACGCAGTATTTT.

The CDR3, as DNA: TGCGCCAGCAGCTCCTCGACCCGACTAGCGGGAGTGGGAGAGCAGTACTTC. This sequence encodes CASSSSTRLAGVGEQYF. The rearrangement uses TRBV5-1 and TRBJ2-7; the match to TRBD2 covers 12 bases. The junction had 14 bases not matched to a gene; V was cut back by 3 bases and J by 7 bases. Germline V gives CDR1 SGHRS, CDR2 YFSETQ. CDR3 length equals 17 residues.

This chain uses TRBV7-2 with TRBJ2-7, with a weak D call TRBD2 (5 bases). V lost 5 bases and J 6 bases, leaving 20 bases between the germline ends. This CDR3 contains 15 residues. The germline CDR1 and CDR2 sequences are SGHTA and FQGNSA. In DNA form, the CDR3 reads TGTGCCAGCAGCCCCCGGGTCCTAGCCCCCCTCGAGCAGTACTTC. Its protein is CASSPRVLAPLEQYF.

V usage is TRBV2 and J usage is TRBJ1-1, with 9 bases identical to TRBD1. V dropped 3 bases and J dropped 0; count of bases not matched to a gene: 11. Per the germline V gene, CDR1 is SNHLY and CDR2 is FYNNEI. CDR3 size: 18 residues. The CDR3 DNA is TGTGCCAGCAGTGAGAGGACTCGGACAGGGGCAATGAACACTGAAGCTTTCTTT. Protein product: CASSERTRTGAMNTEAFF.

The chain joins TRBV29-1 to TRBJ1-1, with D possibly matching TRBD1 (6 bases). This CDR3 has 12 residues. The germline CDR1 and CDR2 sequences are SQVTM and ANQGSEA. Trimming removed 6 bases from V and 6 bases from J, with 14 bases in between. DNA for the CDR3: TGCAGCGTAGACCGGACAGCGGCTGAAGCTTTCTTT. The encoded protein is CSVDRTAAEAFF.

DNA for the CDR3: TGTGCCAGCAGCGCGGGGATCCAAGAGACCCAGTACTTC. Translation gives CASSAGIQETQYF. The chain links TRBV7-9 to TRBJ2-5; possibly TRBD2 for D (6 bases). The CDR3 totals 13 residues. CDR1 SEHNR and CDR2 FQNEAQ come from the germline V gene (reference sequence). Trimming pared 5 bases from V and 1 base from J, leaving 8 bases between.

The chain links TRBV27 to TRBJ2-6, with D possibly TRBD2 on 5 matching bases. With 0 bases removed from V and 0 bases from J, the gap between germline ends came to 9 bases. Germline loops: CDR1 MNHEY, CDR2 SMNVEV (reference sequence). The CDR3 extends over 17 amino acids. The CDR3 region is CASSLSVRGSGANVLTF. CDR3 DNA sequence: TGTGCCAGCAGTTTATCTGTCCGGGGCTCTGGGGCCAACGTCCTGACTTTC.

Comment on this clone: Other DNA sequences within the sample encode an identical CDR3. The rearrangement joins TRBV5-1 to TRBJ2-5; 9 bases are shared with TRBD2. Looked up from germline, CDR1 is SGHRS and CDR2 is YFSETQ. The CDR3 length is 16 residues. V shed 0 bases, J shed 0 bases, and the junction held 3 bases outside the gene matches. The CDR3 DNA reads as TGCGCCAGCAGCTTGGGACTAGCGGCTAACCAAGAGACCCAGTACTTC. Its protein is CASSLGLAANQETQYF.

The V call is TRBV7-3, the J call TRBJ2-3; D gene ambiguous. Germline loops: CDR1 SGHTA, CDR2 FQGTGA. This CDR3 spans 14 amino acids. V was clipped by 6 bases and J by 2 bases, with 12 bases between them. CDR3 protein: CASSPGGTTDTQYF. In DNA form, the CDR3 reads TGTGCCAGCAGTCCTGGCGGTACCACAGATACGCAGTATTTT.

The rearrangement uses TRBV28 and TRBJ2-3, with TRBD2 identical over 8 bases. Germline CDR1 MDHEN, CDR2 SYDVKM. V lost 4 bases to trimming and J lost 6 bases; unmatched junction nucleotides: 6. The length of the CDR3 is 14 residues. CDR3 in amino acids: CASSSLSGTDTQYF. CDR3 DNA sequence: TGTGCCAGCAGTTCCCTTAGCGGGACTGATACGCAGTATTTT.